These T cell receptor beta chains were read from a single sample in a study of T cells in Graves' hyperthyroidism and ophthalmopathy. TCRdb processed the multiplex PCR reads anew with MiXCR; each CDR3 protein has one entry. The repertoire holds 140,000 or so distinct CDR3 sequences, with approximately 24% as singletons. Sequences were obtained from blood. The receptors were gathered from a woman in her forties or fifties with Graves' hyperthyroidism that later progressed to Graves' ophthalmopathy. Both conserved end residues are part of each CDR3. A D gene is named only where the DNA matches it firmly. Only part of the rows carry a size: once, few, many, or a class if the clone is expanded.

abundance: many
v_gene: TRBV12-3/TRBV12-4
d_gene: TRBD1
j_gene: TRBJ1-4
CDR3aa: CASSARTGRKEKLFF
CDR3nt: TGTGCCAGCAGTGCGAGGACAGGGCGAAAGGAAAAACTGTTTTTT

abundance: many
v_gene: TRBV28
d_gene: NA
j_gene: TRBJ1-2
CDR3aa: CASRTESNGYTF
CDR3nt: TGTGCCAGCAGGACAGAGTCGAATGGCTACACCTTC

abundance: few
v_gene: TRBV10-3
d_gene: NA
j_gene: TRBJ2-2
CDR3aa: CAISESRFLNTGELFF
CDR3nt: TGTGCCATCAGTGAGTCAAGGTTCCTGAACACCGGGGAGCTGTTTTTT

abundance: few
v_gene: TRBV19
d_gene: TRBD2
j_gene: TRBJ2-1
CDR3aa: CASSMGAGPNEQFF
CDR3nt: TGTGCCAGTAGTATGGGAGCGGGACCCAATGAGCAGTTCTTC

abundance: NA
v_gene: TRBV28
d_gene: NA
j_gene: TRBJ2-7
CDR3aa: CASSLTNEQYF
CDR3nt: TGTGCCAGCAGTTTGACGAACGAGCAGTACTTC

abundance: many
v_gene: TRBV2
d_gene: NA
j_gene: TRBJ2-1
CDR3aa: CATGEVYEQFF
CDR3nt: TGTGCGACGGGGGAGGTCTATGAGCAGTTCTTC

abundance: once
v_gene: TRBV5-6
d_gene: NA
j_gene: TRBJ2-7
CDR3aa: CASSLGQGFNYEQYF
CDR3nt: TGTGCCAGCAGCTTGGGGCAGGGTTTCAACTACGAGCAGTACTTC

abundance: NA
v_gene: TRBV5-1
d_gene: NA
j_gene: TRBJ1-1
CDR3aa: CASSLMGAANTEAFF
CDR3nt: TGCGCCAGCAGCTTGATGGGGGCCGCGAACACTGAAGCTTTCTTT

abundance: once
v_gene: TRBV28
d_gene: TRBD2
j_gene: TRBJ2-7
CDR3aa: CASSLFPAGGYEQYF
CDR3nt: TGTGCCAGCAGTCTATTTCCAGCGGGAGGGTACGAGCAGTACTTC

abundance: many
v_gene: TRBV15
d_gene: TRBD2
j_gene: TRBJ2-1
CDR3aa: CATSGGTSGITWGNEQFF
CDR3nt: TGTGCCACCAGCGGGGGGACTAGCGGGATCACTTGGGGCAATGAGCAGTTCTTC

abundance: many
v_gene: TRBV5-1
d_gene: NA
j_gene: TRBJ1-2
CDR3aa: CASSPAQAGYTF
CDR3nt: TGCGCCAGCAGCCCCGCTCAGGCTGGCTACACCTTC

abundance: few
v_gene: TRBV2
d_gene: TRBD1
j_gene: TRBJ2-1
CDR3aa: CASSGQGADNEQFF
CDR3nt: TGTGCCAGCAGTGGACAGGGGGCGGACAATGAGCAGTTCTTC

abundance: NA
v_gene: TRBV28
d_gene: TRBD2
j_gene: TRBJ2-1
CDR3aa: CASSFFGLAGGNEQFF
CDR3nt: TGTGCCAGCAGTTTTTTTGGACTAGCGGGAGGCAATGAGCAGTTCTTC

abundance: NA
v_gene: TRBV6-1
d_gene: NA
j_gene: TRBJ2-2
CDR3aa: CASQAGVRTNRLTGELFF
CDR3nt: TGTGCCAGTCAGGCAGGGGTTCGCACAAACCGGCTAACCGGGGAGCTGTTTTTT

abundance: NA
v_gene: TRBV27
d_gene: NA
j_gene: TRBJ2-2
CDR3aa: CASSFISSLNTGELFF
CDR3nt: TGTGCCAGCAGTTTCATCTCTAGCCTTAACACCGGGGAGCTGTTTTTT

abundance: NA
v_gene: TRBV30
d_gene: TRBD2
j_gene: TRBJ2-5
CDR3aa: CAWSFRDRGTSGNSRGYF
CDR3nt: TGTGCCTGGAGTTTCCGGGACAGGGGGACTAGCGGGAACTCCCGAGGGTACTTC

abundance: NA
v_gene: TRBV20-1
d_gene: TRBD2
j_gene: TRBJ2-7
CDR3aa: CSARAFLAGARSYEQYF
CDR3nt: TGCAGTGCTAGAGCATTCCTAGCGGGAGCCAGGTCCTACGAGCAGTACTTC

abundance: many
v_gene: TRBV20-1
d_gene: TRBD2
j_gene: TRBJ2-1
CDR3aa: CSAPTGTSRYNEQFF
CDR3nt: TGCAGTGCTCCCACCGGGACTAGCCGTTACAATGAGCAGTTCTTC

abundance: few
v_gene: TRBV11-2
d_gene: NA
j_gene: TRBJ1-4
CDR3aa: CASSLVRGLTNEKLFF
CDR3nt: TGTGCCAGCAGCTTAGTTCGAGGTTTAACTAATGAAAAACTGTTTTTT

abundance: few
v_gene: TRBV29-1
d_gene: TRBD1
j_gene: TRBJ1-2
CDR3aa: CSVSDRGPDYGYTF
CDR3nt: TGCAGCGTTTCCGACAGGGGGCCAGACTATGGCTACACCTTC

abundance: many
v_gene: TRBV7-9
d_gene: NA
j_gene: TRBJ2-1
CDR3aa: CASSFGRVNEQFF
CDR3nt: TGTGCCAGCAGCTTCGGCAGGGTCAATGAGCAGTTCTTC

abundance: many
v_gene: TRBV3-1
d_gene: NA
j_gene: TRBJ2-3
CDR3aa: CASSRGPFGGSTDTQYF
CDR3nt: TGTGCCAGCAGCCGGGGCCCATTTGGCGGGAGCACAGATACGCAGTATTTT

abundance: few
v_gene: TRBV9
d_gene: TRBD1
j_gene: TRBJ2-7
CDR3aa: CASSVDSGQGYEQYF
CDR3nt: TGTGCCAGCAGCGTAGATTCGGGACAGGGCTACGAGCAGTACTTC

abundance: many
v_gene: TRBV5-1
d_gene: NA
j_gene: TRBJ1-5
CDR3aa: CASSLVSGQPQHF
CDR3nt: TGCGCCAGCAGCTTGGTATCCGGGCAGCCCCAGCATTTT

abundance: many
v_gene: TRBV2
d_gene: NA
j_gene: TRBJ2-7
CDR3aa: CASSEAETGLSYEQYF
CDR3nt: TGTGCCAGCAGTGAAGCCGAGACAGGACTCTCCTACGAGCAGTACTTC

abundance: once
v_gene: TRBV20-1
d_gene: NA
j_gene: TRBJ2-7
CDR3aa: CSARDPGGDPYEQYF
CDR3nt: TGCAGTGCTAGAGATCCTGGGGGCGACCCCTACGAGCAGTACTTC

abundance: many
v_gene: TRBV6-1
d_gene: NA
j_gene: TRBJ2-1
CDR3aa: CASTRVPYNEQFF
CDR3nt: TGTGCCAGCACCCGTGTCCCGTACAATGAGCAGTTCTTC

abundance: NA
v_gene: TRBV2
d_gene: NA
j_gene: TRBJ2-5
CDR3aa: CASKLTSPIRETQYF
CDR3nt: TGTGCCAGCAAACTTACTAGCCCTATTCGAGAGACCCAGTACTTC

abundance: few
v_gene: TRBV7-9
d_gene: TRBD1
j_gene: TRBJ2-7
CDR3aa: CASSLRGGATHEQYF
CDR3nt: TGTGCCAGCAGCTTACGAGGGGGCGCAACCCACGAGCAGTACTTC

abundance: NA
v_gene: TRBV2
d_gene: NA
j_gene: TRBJ2-7
CDR3aa: CASNPSESYEQYF
CDR3nt: TGTGCCAGCAATCCCAGCGAATCCTACGAGCAGTACTTC

abundance: many
v_gene: TRBV29-1
d_gene: NA
j_gene: TRBJ2-1
CDR3aa: CSVSSQSSYNEQFF
CDR3nt: TGCAGCGTTTCCTCACAGAGCTCCTACAATGAGCAGTTCTTC

abundance: NA
v_gene: TRBV11-2
d_gene: NA
j_gene: TRBJ2-1
CDR3aa: CASSLLSGSNEQFF
CDR3nt: TGTGCCAGCAGCTTACTATCGGGTTCCAATGAGCAGTTCTTC

abundance: few
v_gene: TRBV20-1
d_gene: NA
j_gene: TRBJ2-2
CDR3aa: CSAPPQGVVTGELFF
CDR3nt: TGCAGTGCCCCCCCACAGGGTGTAGTCACCGGGGAGCTGTTTTTT

abundance: NA
v_gene: TRBV20-1
d_gene: NA
j_gene: TRBJ2-7
CDR3aa: CSARDGGSSSYEQYF
CDR3nt: TGCAGTGCTAGAGATGGAGGGTCCAGCTCCTACGAGCAGTACTTC

abundance: NA
v_gene: TRBV9
d_gene: TRBD2
j_gene: TRBJ2-3
CDR3aa: CASSESGGSGSFSTQYF
CDR3nt: TGTGCCAGCAGCGAAAGTGGGGGTAGCGGGAGTTTTAGTACGCAGTATTTT

abundance: few
v_gene: TRBV10-3
d_gene: TRBD1
j_gene: TRBJ1-4
CDR3aa: CATRGQANEKLFF
CDR3nt: TGTGCCACCCGTGGACAGGCTAATGAAAAACTGTTTTTT

abundance: NA
v_gene: TRBV19
d_gene: TRBD2
j_gene: TRBJ2-1
CDR3aa: CASSGGGDYNEQFF
CDR3nt: TGTGCCAGTAGTGGGGGGGGGGACTACAATGAGCAGTTCTTC

abundance: NA
v_gene: TRBV7-9
d_gene: TRBD2
j_gene: TRBJ2-3
CDR3aa: CASSLRTSGGSTDTQYF
CDR3nt: TGTGCCAGCAGCTTAAGGACTAGCGGGGGATCCACAGATACGCAGTATTTT

abundance: many
v_gene: TRBV9
d_gene: NA
j_gene: TRBJ2-2
CDR3aa: CASSVVADTGELFF
CDR3nt: TGTGCCAGCAGCGTAGTAGCAGATACCGGGGAGCTGTTTTTT

abundance: NA
v_gene: TRBV25-1
d_gene: NA
j_gene: TRBJ2-7
CDR3aa: CASSEIGAGPSYEQYF
CDR3nt: TGTGCCAGCAGTGAAATCGGGGCGGGCCCGAGCTACGAGCAGTACTTC

abundance: many
v_gene: TRBV7-9
d_gene: TRBD1
j_gene: TRBJ2-7
CDR3aa: CASRGQGVLEQYF
CDR3nt: TGTGCCAGCAGGGGACAGGGTGTACTCGAGCAGTACTTC

abundance: many
v_gene: TRBV28
d_gene: TRBD1
j_gene: TRBJ1-5
CDR3aa: CASRRPGTGLSQPQHF
CDR3nt: TGTGCCAGCAGGAGGCCCGGGACAGGCTTAAGTCAGCCCCAGCATTTT

abundance: NA
v_gene: TRBV6-1
d_gene: TRBD1
j_gene: TRBJ1-5
CDR3aa: CATLPVPGQGIRSNQPQHF
CDR3nt: TGTGCCACCCTTCCGGTCCCGGGACAGGGAATTAGGAGCAATCAGCCCCAGCATTTT

abundance: many
v_gene: TRBV7-9
d_gene: NA
j_gene: TRBJ1-1
CDR3aa: CASSSALGYTEAFF
CDR3nt: TGTGCCAGCAGCTCAGCCCTGGGGTACACTGAAGCTTTCTTT

abundance: NA
v_gene: TRBV7-9
d_gene: TRBD1
j_gene: TRBJ1-4
CDR3aa: CASSAYRGSNEKLFF
CDR3nt: TGTGCCAGCAGCGCGTACAGGGGTTCCAATGAAAAACTGTTTTTT

abundance: many
v_gene: TRBV5-5
d_gene: TRBD1
j_gene: TRBJ2-2
CDR3aa: CASSSGQGARGELFF
CDR3nt: TGTGCCAGCAGCTCGGGACAGGGGGCGAGAGGGGAGCTGTTTTTT

abundance: many
v_gene: TRBV7-2
d_gene: TRBD2
j_gene: TRBJ2-7
CDR3aa: CASSLTLRTSGTSYEQYF
CDR3nt: TGTGCCAGCAGCTTAACCTTGAGGACTAGCGGGACTTCCTACGAGCAGTACTTC

abundance: NA
v_gene: TRBV19
d_gene: NA
j_gene: TRBJ1-5
CDR3aa: CASSRQNSNQPQHF
CDR3nt: TGTGCCAGTAGTCGACAGAATAGCAATCAGCCCCAGCATTTT

abundance: few
v_gene: TRBV7-2
d_gene: NA
j_gene: TRBJ1-5
CDR3aa: CASSLRPAGNQPQHF
CDR3nt: TGTGCCAGCAGCTTAAGGCCGGCAGGGAATCAGCCCCAGCATTTT

abundance: NA
v_gene: TRBV28
d_gene: NA
j_gene: TRBJ1-5
CDR3aa: CASRGGVNQPQHF
CDR3nt: TGTGCCAGCAGGGGGGGCGTCAATCAGCCCCAGCATTTT

abundance: few
v_gene: TRBV27
d_gene: TRBD2
j_gene: TRBJ2-1
CDR3aa: CASSLRAGVNEQFF
CDR3nt: TGTGCCAGCAGTTTACGCGCGGGAGTGAATGAGCAGTTCTTC

abundance: NA
v_gene: TRBV20-1
d_gene: NA
j_gene: TRBJ2-1
CDR3aa: CSARGDIESYNEQFF
CDR3nt: TGCAGTGCTAGAGGTGACATCGAATCCTACAATGAGCAGTTCTTC

abundance: many
v_gene: TRBV5-1
d_gene: NA
j_gene: TRBJ2-1
CDR3aa: CASSLGAGVPYNEQFF
CDR3nt: TGCGCCAGCAGCTTAGGCGCCGGGGTCCCCTACAATGAGCAGTTCTTC

abundance: few
v_gene: TRBV2
d_gene: NA
j_gene: TRBJ2-5
CDR3aa: CASRKLQETQYF
CDR3nt: TGTGCCAGCAGGAAGCTTCAAGAGACCCAGTACTTC

abundance: NA
v_gene: TRBV5-1
d_gene: NA
j_gene: TRBJ2-7
CDR3aa: CASSLWAGGNGGGYEQYF
CDR3nt: TGCGCCAGCAGCTTGTGGGCAGGGGGGAACGGGGGAGGCTACGAGCAGTACTTC

abundance: NA
v_gene: TRBV6-1
d_gene: NA
j_gene: TRBJ2-5
CDR3aa: CASSRRRLQETQYF
CDR3nt: TGTGCCAGCAGTCGACGAAGACTACAAGAGACCCAGTACTTC